The clone carrying this T cell receptor beta chain was counted many times. Antigen unknown. After constant-region reverse-primer amplification, full-length variable regions underwent semi-nested PCR with Nested Universal Primer A. TCRdb re-called the 5' RACE reads through MiXCR, storing one row per CDR3 protein. This sample has approximately 40,000 distinct CDR3 sequences, with 20% to 25% found just once. Study findings and constraints: Tumor Tregs overlapped most with tumor, then blood, naive CD4+ cells. The larger cohort examined one V-J beta rearrangement, not whole repertoires.

The sorted Tregs were CD4+CD25+CD127-/low cells. Sequencing input: Tregs sorted from blood. This TCR was sampled from a female donor with breast cancer.

The CDR3 DNA reads as TGTGCCAGCAGCTTCGGGATGAGCTCCTATAATTCACCCCTCCACTTT. It codes for CASSFGMSSYNSPLHF. The chain joins TRBV7-9 to TRBJ1-6; D remains ambiguous. The germline V gene encodes CDR1 SEHNR and CDR2 FQNEAQ (reference sequence). Trimming took 3 bases from V and 0 from J, leaving 9 bases between them. The CDR3 is 16 amino acids.